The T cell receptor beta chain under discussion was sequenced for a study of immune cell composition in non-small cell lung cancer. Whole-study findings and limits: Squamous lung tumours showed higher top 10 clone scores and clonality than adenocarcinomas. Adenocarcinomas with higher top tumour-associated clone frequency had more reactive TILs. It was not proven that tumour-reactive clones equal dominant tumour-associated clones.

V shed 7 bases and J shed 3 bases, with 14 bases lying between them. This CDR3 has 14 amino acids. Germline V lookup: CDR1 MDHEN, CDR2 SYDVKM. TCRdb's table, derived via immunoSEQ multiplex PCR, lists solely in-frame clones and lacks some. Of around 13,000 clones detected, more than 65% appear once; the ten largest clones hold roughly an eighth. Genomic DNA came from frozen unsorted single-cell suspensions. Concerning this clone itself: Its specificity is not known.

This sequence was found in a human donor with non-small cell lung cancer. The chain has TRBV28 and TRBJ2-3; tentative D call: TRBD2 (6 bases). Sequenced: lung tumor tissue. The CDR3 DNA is TGTGCCAGCATGACGGGACTTCATACAGATACGCAGTATTTT. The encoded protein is CASMTGLHTDTQYF.